This T cell receptor (beta chain) was identified during a study of OX40 agonist ivuxolimab in advanced cancers. Study overall: All patients had ivuxolimab intravenously every 2 weeks at 0.01 to 10 mg/kg. Prior therapy, whether anti-PD-1, anti-PD-L1 or anti-CTLA-4, was allowed, and 30% to 40% had some. Dose-escalation subjects each had hepatocellular carcinoma, melanoma, renal cell or head and neck cancer.

Profiled with immunoSEQ multiplex PCR; TCRdb holds only in-frame clones, not every one. The repertoire holds approximately 58,000 clones, with about 88% as singletons. The CDR3 has 12 amino acids. Germline V CDR1 and CDR2: LGHNA, YSLEER. V lost 4 bases, J lost 1 base, and 4 bases lay in between. The TCR sequence derives from an adult with an advanced solid tumor such as melanoma, head and neck, liver or kidney cancer. V and J are TRBV4-3 and TRBJ1-1; no reliable D call. The sample consisted of CD4+ or CD8+ T cells sorted from blood, taken in a trial of the OX40 agonist ivuxolimab. CDR3 residues: CASSRGNTEAFF. In nucleotides, the CDR3 is TGCGCCAGCAGCCGTGGGAACACTGAAGCTTTCTTT.